One TCR beta chain is described in this entry. The antigen is unknown. The sample comes from a study of shared clonotypes between healthy human individuals. The overall study: A couple of female and three male donors aged 18 to 49 were enrolled. Findings of the study overall: In contrast to clonotypes shared by all four donors, non-shared clonotypes had lower generation probabilities. Some naive CD4 clonotypes, roughly 4.7%, turned up in common across a handful of donors.

Germline V gene data show CDR1 as WNHNN and CDR2 as SYGVQD (reference sequence). There are 16 residues in the CDR3. Trimming removed 3 bases from V and 1 base from J, with 13 bases in between. Sorted-subset replicate PCRs used around 0.2 ug DNA, roughly 28,000 T cell genomes. TCRdb's copy holds only in-frame clones and misses some; the assay was immunoSEQ multiplex PCR. The sample records some 2.1 million clones, 90% to 95% being singletons. Naive-designated CD8 cells lacked CD45RO, were positively enriched for CCR7, and omitted terminally differentiated effector memory CD45RA+ cells. The V gene is TRBV10-1, the J gene TRBJ2-4; D not resolved. Sequenced sample: naive CD8+ T cells from PBMCs. The TCR was taken from a young man in good health. Some clones in this sample may be carry-over from other donors' samples. CDR3 in DNA: TGCGCCAGCAGTGATTGGGCAGGAGTGGCCAAAAACATTCAGTACTTC. This sequence encodes CASSDWAGVAKNIQYF.